This TCR beta chain was sequenced during a study of blood T cells in healthy people across ages. As to this clonotype: Its antigen is as yet unknown.

Sample-barcoded 5' priming and a J-beta primer mix drove a second PCR of about 6 to 11 cycles. Using its own MiXCR run on the 5' RACE reads, TCRdb lists one record per CDR3 protein. The sample has nearly 800,000 distinct CDR3 sequences, approximately 25% seen once. The study's findings and limits: Fewer expanded clones and more diversity marked long-lived versus aged donors. As naive T cell percentage varied, TCR beta diversity correlated strongly with it.

These same records also appear under a second study, on T cells of mothers and their children. As reported in that work: Each mother gave over 8.5 million TCR beta CDR3 reads; each child, roughly 3 million.

This sequence originates from a boy under 18 in good health. The sequenced sample consisted of blood.

In DNA form, the CDR3 reads TGTGCCAGCAGCTTTGGGGACAGGGAACAACAAGAGACCCAGTACTTC. Its protein product is CASSFGDREQQETQYF. V gene TRBV7-2 combines with J gene TRBJ2-5, with 9 bases that match TRBD1. CDR1 and CDR2 from the germline V gene are SGHTA and FQGNSA. The CDR3 consists of 16 residues. The ends lost 3 bases at V and 2 bases at J; junction bases unmatched: 7.